Presented here are 18 T cell receptor beta chains from one specimen sequenced in a study of shared clonotypes between healthy human individuals. Sequencing used immunoSEQ multiplex PCR; TCRdb keeps in-frame clones, though not all of them. The data show around 480,000 clones, with 60% to 80% seen just once and roughly an eighth held by the top ten. Input material: PBMCs. The receptors originated from a woman between 40 and 55 years old in good health. Some clones in this sample may be carry-over from other donors' samples.

This sequence joins TRBV28 and TRBJ1-2; 8 bases line up with TRBD1. The CDR3 consists of 15 residues. V lost 3 bases and J lost 3; bases outside the gene matches: 6. The germline V gene encodes CDR1 MDHEN and CDR2 SYDVKM. CDR3 nucleotide sequence: TGTGCCAGCAGTTTTGGACAGGGCCGGTACTATGGCTACACCTTC. It specifies CASSFGQGRYYGYTF.

The CDR3 protein is CASRRGIWEKLFF. The DNA for the CDR3 is TGTGCCAGCAGGAGGGGAATATGGGAAAAACTGTTTTTT. This chain links TRBV2 with TRBJ1-4; D perhaps matches TRBD1 (5 bases). The germline V and J ends were trimmed by 6 bases and 8 bases, with 13 bases remaining between them. CDR1 and CDR2 (germline): SNHLY, FYNNEI. CDR3 length: 13 residues.

To note about this clone: This could be a read error, since a much larger clone is one nucleotide away. This specimen includes other DNA sequences encoding the same CDR3. The V and J genes are TRBV30 and TRBJ1-1, with D perhaps TRBD1 (6 bases). This CDR3 has 12 amino acids. From germline, CDR1 is GTSNPN and CDR2 SVGIG (reference sequence). CDR3 sequence: CAWRGAAAEAFF. DNA of the CDR3: TGTGCCTGGAGGGGGGCGGCAGCTGAGGCTTTCTTT.

V usage is TRBV13 and J usage is TRBJ2-2, with D unclear. V lost 2 bases and J 3 bases, leaving 1 base between the germline ends. This CDR3 spans 12 amino acids. The germline gives CDR1 PRHDT, CDR2 FYEKMQ (reference sequence). The CDR3 DNA is TGTGCCAGCAGCTTACACACCGGGGAGCTGTTTTTT. This sequence encodes CASSLHTGELFF.

This clone was picked up a small number of times. The chain recombines TRBV18 with TRBJ2-7, with 9 bases lining up with TRBD1. The J segment lost 4 bases and the V segment lost 5 bases, leaving 6 bases of the junction unmatched. From germline, CDR1 is KGHSH and CDR2 LQKENI. The CDR3 has 14 amino acids. Here the CDR3 reads CASSSTGGSYEQYF. The CDR3 DNA follows: TGTGCCAGCTCATCCACAGGGGGCTCATACGAGCAGTACTTC.

This clone is a singleton in its sample. V and J are TRBV6-6 and TRBJ1-1, with D unclear. There are 13 residues in the CDR3. The ends were cut back, 4 bases at V and 5 bases at J, with 11 bases in the middle. The germline CDR1 and CDR2 sequences are MNHNY and SVGAGI (reference sequence). The CDR3: CASSSGGGTEAFF. CDR3 in DNA: TGTGCCAGCAGTTCCGGTGGCGGGACTGAAGCTTTCTTT.

The sample holds a few counts of this clone. This chain joins TRBV14 and TRBJ2-7; TRBD1 aligns across 8 bases. CDR1 SGHDN and CDR2 FVKESK come from the germline V gene. This CDR3 region has 17 residues. Trimming cost V 3 bases and J 5 bases; bases outside gene matches: 15. The CDR3 reads CASSQAERGTGLDEQYF. DNA of the CDR3: TGTGCCAGCAGCCAGGCCGAGAGGGGGACAGGCCTTGACGAGCAGTACTTC.

This sequence joins TRBV30 and TRBJ2-4; D might be TRBD1 or TRBD2, each matching 6 bases. The CDR3 sequence is 14 residues long. The V end lost 1 base, the J end lost 8 bases, and 15 bases lay between the germline ends. The germline V gene encodes CDR1 GTSNPN and CDR2 SVGIG (reference sequence). CDR3 residues: CAWSEEGEGDIQYF. CDR3 sequence (DNA): TGTGCCTGGAGTGAGGAGGGGGAAGGAGACATTCAGTACTTC.

Written as DNA, the CDR3 is TGTGCCAGTAGTATATCATTTAAAGGACAGGGGATGGCTAACTATGGCTACACCTTC. Translation gives CASSISFKGQGMANYGYTF. The rearrangement joins TRBV19 to TRBJ1-2; 9 bases map to TRBD1. Trimming took 2 bases from V and 0 from J; bases not matched to a gene: 13. This CDR3 spans 19 amino acids. Germline V gene data show CDR1 as LNHDA and CDR2 as SQIVND (reference sequence). Looking up the rest from reference TRBV19 and TRBJ1-2 gives the full variable domain: DGGITQSPKYLFRKEGQNVTLSCEQNLNHDAMYWYRQDPGQGLRLIYYSQIVNDFQKGDIAEGYSVSREKKESFPLTVTSAQKNPTAFYLCASSISFKGQGMANYGYTFGSGTRLTVV.

The chain is built from TRBV5-1 and TRBJ2-3; D is undetermined. The CDR3 runs 15 residues. V was shortened by 1 base and J by 2 bases, with 11 bases between the two germline ends. The germline V gene encodes CDR1 SGHRS and CDR2 YFSETQ. In nucleotides, the CDR3 is TGCGCCAGCAGCTTGAAAACATCACACACAGATACGCAGTATTTT. This encodes CASSLKTSHTDTQYF.

Only a few counts were recorded for this clone. The chain combines TRBV6-6 with TRBJ2-1, with TRBD2 matching 7 bases. In germline, CDR1 is MNHNY, CDR2 SVGAGI (reference sequence). The CDR3 contains 15 residues. V was clipped by 0 bases and J by 3 bases; unmatched bases: 2. The CDR3 nucleotides are TGTGCCAGCAGTTACTCTGGCGGGGGCTACAATGAGCAGTTCTTC. Translating gives CASSYSGGGYNEQFF.

The chain couples TRBV28 to TRBJ1-5, with 8 bases identical to TRBD1. V was pared by 8 bases and J by 5 bases, with 8 bases of the junction left unmatched. The CDR3 is 14 residues long. Germline V gene sequence: CDR1 MDHEN, CDR2 SYDVKM. CDR3 sequence reads: CASWGAGGHQPQHF. The CDR3 DNA follows: TGTGCCAGCTGGGGGGCAGGGGGCCATCAGCCCCAGCATTTT.

Points on this clone: A read error is likely here: a far larger clone is one base away. V usage is TRBV4-1 and J usage is TRBJ2-1, with 9 bases identical to TRBD2. The CDR3 contains 16 residues. CDR1 and CDR2 (germline): MGHRA, YSYEKL. With V trimmed by 0 bases and J by 6 bases, 6 bases remained unmatched. The DNA for the CDR3 is TGCGCCAGCAGCCAAGATGAAGGTAGCGGGAGCAATGAGCAGTTCTTC. Protein sequence: CASSQDEGSGSNEQFF.

The chain couples TRBV10-3 to TRBJ2-3; D is unclear. Germline V gene data show CDR1 as ENHRY and CDR2 as SYGVKD. The V and J ends lost 8 bases and 0 bases respectively, with 9 bases between them. The CDR3 runs 13 residues. This chain's CDR3 is CAIEALSTDTQYF. CDR3 coding DNA: TGTGCCATCGAGGCGCTTAGCACAGATACGCAGTATTTT.

As for this clone: The sample has other DNA sequences that encode this CDR3 too. CDR3 sequence (DNA): TGTGCCAGCAGCCTCGGCGTTGGGGTGTACGAGCAGTACTTC. Translating it yields CASSLGVGVYEQYF. The gene calls are TRBV11-2 and TRBJ2-7; no clear D. The germline V and J ends were trimmed by 5 bases and 4 bases, with 15 bases remaining between them. Germline V gene sequence: CDR1 SGHAT, CDR2 FQNNGV. The CDR3 runs 14 residues.

The chain joins TRBV29-1 to TRBJ1-5, with 10 bases fitting TRBD1. CDR1 is SQVTM and CDR2 is ANQGSEA in the germline V gene. The CDR3 runs 13 residues. V dropped 7 bases and J dropped 6; count of bases not matched to a gene: 6. As DNA, the CDR3 is TGCAGCGGGGGACAGGGGATAGGTCAGCCCCAGCATTTT. It encodes CSGGQGIGQPQHF.

The chain uses TRBV5-6 and TRBJ2-7; D perhaps matches TRBD1 (5 bases). Trimming took 4 bases from V and 0 from J, leaving 11 bases between them. The CDR3 has 14 amino acids. CDR1 and CDR2 from the germline V gene are SGHDT and YYEEEE. The CDR3 DNA sequence: TGTGCCAGCAGCCCCCGACAGTTCTCCTACGAGCAGTACTTC. This gives the protein CASSPRQFSYEQYF.

This chain connects TRBV7-2 to TRBJ2-5, with D unclear. The V gene lost 2 bases and the J gene lost 1 base, with 5 bases spanning the gap. The germline gives CDR1 SGHTA, CDR2 FQGNSA. This CDR3 comprises 13 residues. The CDR3 coding sequence is TGTGCCAGCAGCTTACCCCCCCAAGAGACCCAGTACTTC. This gives the protein CASSLPPQETQYF.